This T cell receptor beta chain was sequenced for a study of CD8 T cells in ankylosing spondylitis. Study findings and constraints: Disease-linked clones reportedly concentrated significantly in matched ankylosing spondylitis synovial fluid. A TCR beta motif made of 7 to 9 highly homologous variants seemed typical of ankylosing spondylitis blood. Relatively rare in peripheral blood, disease-linked clones were also CD8+. Reactive arthritis synovial fluid and blood were previously reported to contain some motif variants.

V lost 0 bases, J lost 4 bases, and 15 bases lay in between. This CDR3 has 16 residues. Germline lookup yields CDR1 MNHEY and CDR2 SVGAGI. Quantitative barcoded 5'-RACE was used to prepare TCR beta libraries. Each CDR3 protein gets one entry after TCRdb re-called the 5' RACE reads with MiXCR. The sample yields about 210,000 distinct CDR3 sequences, 7% to 8% seen once. This clonotype has at least ten counts. Antigen specificity is unknown. This chain joins TRBV6-5 and TRBJ1-2; D uncertain. The sequenced sample consisted of blood, either unsorted or a sorted T cell fraction (not recorded which). The clonotype was recovered from a male donor with ankylosing spondylitis. CDR3 sequence: CASSYSPPASGYGYTF. In DNA form, the CDR3 reads TGTGCCAGCAGTTACTCTCCCCCGGCAAGTGGCTATGGCTACACCTTC.